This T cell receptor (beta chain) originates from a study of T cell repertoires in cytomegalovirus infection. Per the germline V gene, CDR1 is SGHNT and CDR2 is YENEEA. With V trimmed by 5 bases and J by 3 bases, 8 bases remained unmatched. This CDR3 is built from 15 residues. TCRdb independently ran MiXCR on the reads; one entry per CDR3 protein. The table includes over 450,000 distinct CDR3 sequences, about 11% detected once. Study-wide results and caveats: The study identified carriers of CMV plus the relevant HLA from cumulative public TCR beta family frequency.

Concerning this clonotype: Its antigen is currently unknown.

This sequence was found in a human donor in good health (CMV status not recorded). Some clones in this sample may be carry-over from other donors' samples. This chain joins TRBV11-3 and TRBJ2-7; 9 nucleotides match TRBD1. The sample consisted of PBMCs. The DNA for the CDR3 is TGTGCCAGCAGCCCAAGGACAGGGGAACTCTACGAGCAGTACTTC. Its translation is CASSPRTGELYEQYF.